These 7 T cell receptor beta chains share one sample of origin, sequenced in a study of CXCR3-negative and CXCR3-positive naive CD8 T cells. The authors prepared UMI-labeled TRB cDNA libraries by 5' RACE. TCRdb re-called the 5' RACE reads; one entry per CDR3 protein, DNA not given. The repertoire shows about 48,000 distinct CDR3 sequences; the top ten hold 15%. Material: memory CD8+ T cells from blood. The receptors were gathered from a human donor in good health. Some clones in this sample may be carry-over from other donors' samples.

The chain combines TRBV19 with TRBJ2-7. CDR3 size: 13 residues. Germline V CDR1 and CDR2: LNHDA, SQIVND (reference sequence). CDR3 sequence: CASSIGQHYEQYF.

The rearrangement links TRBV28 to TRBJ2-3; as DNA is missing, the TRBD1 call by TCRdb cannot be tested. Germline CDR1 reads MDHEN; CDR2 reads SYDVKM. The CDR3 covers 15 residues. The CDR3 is CASSKGQRPRDTQYF.

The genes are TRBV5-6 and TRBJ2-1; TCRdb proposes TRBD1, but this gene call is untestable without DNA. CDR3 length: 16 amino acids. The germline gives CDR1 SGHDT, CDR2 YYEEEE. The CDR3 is CASSLAGSPPYNEQFF.

This CDR3 is CSVEEGREYEQYF. This chain uses TRBV29-1 with TRBJ2-7. This CDR3 comprises 13 residues. The germline V gene encodes CDR1 SQVTM and CDR2 ANQGSEA.

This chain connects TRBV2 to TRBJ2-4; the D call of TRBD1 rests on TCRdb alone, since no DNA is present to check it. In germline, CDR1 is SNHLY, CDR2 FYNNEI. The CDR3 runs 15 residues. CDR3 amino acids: CASSSVPTGLNIQYF. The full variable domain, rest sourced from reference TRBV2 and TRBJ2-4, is EPEVTQTPSHQVTQMGQEVILRCVPISNHLYFYWYRQILGQKVEFLVSFYNNEISEKSEIFDDQFSVERPDGSNFTLKIRSTKLEDSAMYFCASSSVPTGLNIQYFGAGTRLSVL.

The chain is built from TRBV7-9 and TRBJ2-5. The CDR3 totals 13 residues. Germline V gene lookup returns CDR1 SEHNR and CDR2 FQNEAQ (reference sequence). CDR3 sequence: CASSLGPRETQYF.

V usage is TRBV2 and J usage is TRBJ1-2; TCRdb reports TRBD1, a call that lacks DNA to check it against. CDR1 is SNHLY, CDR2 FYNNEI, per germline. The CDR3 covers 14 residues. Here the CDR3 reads CASSLGTGIHGYTF.